These T cell receptor beta chains were read from a single sample in a study of HIV-infected patients and healthy controls. TCRdb re-derived calls from the 5' RACE reads in MiXCR, one entry per CDR3 protein. The sample lists under 70,000 distinct CDR3 sequences, less than 20% occurring once. The sample taken for sequencing was CD4+ T cells from blood. All receptors come from a human donor in good health. CDR3s leave out the opening cysteine and the closing phenylalanine or tryptophan. The order of the fields is J gene, V gene, CDR3 protein.

>TRBJ2-7|TRBV7-2
ASSLATGAWEQY
>TRBJ2-5|TRBV5-5
ASSRGASGEETQY
>TRBJ2-1|TRBV6-1
ASKLGDAYNEQF
>TRBJ2-7|TRBV18
ASSRNRDSYEQY
>TRBJ1-1|TRBV10-3
AIRGDSEAF
>TRBJ2-3|TRBV20-1
STGTSGSQMHTDTQY
>TRBJ2-1|TRBV7-6
ASSPGRRDNEQF
>TRBJ1-5|TRBV4-1
ASSQDRQDRNQPQH
>TRBJ2-3|TRBV18
ASSPRLADTQY
>TRBJ1-1|TRBV6-5
ASSYSVQAPEAF
>TRBJ2-1|TRBV7-2
ASSFFNEQF
>TRBJ2-5|TRBV5-5
ASSLWLGGETQY
>TRBJ2-3|TRBV7-9
ASTGQGSTDTQY
>TRBJ2-2|TRBV19
ASSVSGNTGELF
>TRBJ2-3|TRBV20-1
SARDRQDITDTQY
>TRBJ2-2|TRBV20-1
SAKWGRDTGELF
>TRBJ1-2|TRBV18
ASSPVVDRDYGYT
>TRBJ1-1|TRBV6-2/TRBV6-3
ASSYNTGGNTEAF
>TRBJ2-6|TRBV3-1
ASSQEFGSGANVLT
>TRBJ2-6|TRBV7-2
ASSRRAGLSGANVLT
>TRBJ1-2|TRBV5-4
ASSVTVSNYGYT
>TRBJ1-2|TRBV25-1
ASSEGGAGTYGYT
>TRBJ1-5|TRBV19
ASSVTAYQPQH
>TRBJ1-5|TRBV28
ASSLSGWQPQH
>TRBJ1-4|TRBV7-9
ASSIRTGEGPPGRLF
>TRBJ2-2|TRBV7-9
ASSYSSRGRTGELF
>TRBJ1-2|TRBV19
ASSITQPGEGGYT
>TRBJ1-2|TRBV5-1
ASSPGTGGDDGYT
>TRBJ2-5|TRBV24-1
ATSDLFQETQY
>TRBJ2-7|TRBV20-1
SAGRQGVSYEQY
>TRBJ2-1|TRBV12-3/TRBV12-4
ASSLGQGAYNEQF
>TRBJ1-1|TRBV29-1
SVELIANTEAF
>TRBJ1-1|TRBV29-1
SVGTGLNTEAF
>TRBJ1-6|TRBV25-1
ASSEYMGSYNSPLH
>TRBJ1-2|TRBV6-5
ASSYDGRGYT
>TRBJ1-1|TRBV6-5
ASSYLQGKGTEAF
>TRBJ2-7|TRBV7-2
ASSHGKYPHEQY
>TRBJ2-1|TRBV4-2
ASSQVLTSGGAVDEQF
>TRBJ1-6|TRBV25-1
ASSGDIPPFYNSPLH
>TRBJ2-7|TRBV5-1
ASSLQPNHGTGGKLSSYEQY
>TRBJ2-3|TRBV20-1
SARGTSGSSDTQY
>TRBJ2-5|TRBV7-2
ASSLGVSAGQETQY
>TRBJ2-3|TRBV7-9
ASSSRDRTTTSTDTQY
>TRBJ2-1|TRBV20-1
SARSPSGLINEQF
>TRBJ1-4|TRBV5-1
ASSSTGGEKLF
>TRBJ1-5|TRBV10-3
AISDGQGNQPQH
>TRBJ2-7|TRBV9
ASSVGAVPGHGYEQY
>TRBJ1-1|TRBV11-2
ASRQYRGETEAF
>TRBJ1-4|TRBV3-1
ASSQGLKDQNEKLF
>TRBJ1-4|TRBV10-3
ATKQGPEKLF
>TRBJ1-5|TRBV7-8
ASSFRTANQPQH